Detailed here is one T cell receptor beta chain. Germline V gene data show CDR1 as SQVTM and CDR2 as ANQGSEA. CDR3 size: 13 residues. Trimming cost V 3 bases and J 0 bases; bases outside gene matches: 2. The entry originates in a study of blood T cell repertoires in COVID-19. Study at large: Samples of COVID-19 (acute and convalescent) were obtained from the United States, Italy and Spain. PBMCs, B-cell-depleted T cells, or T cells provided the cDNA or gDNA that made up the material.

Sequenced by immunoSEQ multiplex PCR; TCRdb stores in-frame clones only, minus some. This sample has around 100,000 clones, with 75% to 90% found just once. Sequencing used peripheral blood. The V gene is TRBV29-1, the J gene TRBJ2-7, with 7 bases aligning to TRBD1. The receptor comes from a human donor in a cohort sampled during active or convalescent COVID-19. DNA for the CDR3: TGCAGCGTTGAGGACAGGACCTCCTACGAGCAGTACTTC. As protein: CSVEDRTSYEQYF.